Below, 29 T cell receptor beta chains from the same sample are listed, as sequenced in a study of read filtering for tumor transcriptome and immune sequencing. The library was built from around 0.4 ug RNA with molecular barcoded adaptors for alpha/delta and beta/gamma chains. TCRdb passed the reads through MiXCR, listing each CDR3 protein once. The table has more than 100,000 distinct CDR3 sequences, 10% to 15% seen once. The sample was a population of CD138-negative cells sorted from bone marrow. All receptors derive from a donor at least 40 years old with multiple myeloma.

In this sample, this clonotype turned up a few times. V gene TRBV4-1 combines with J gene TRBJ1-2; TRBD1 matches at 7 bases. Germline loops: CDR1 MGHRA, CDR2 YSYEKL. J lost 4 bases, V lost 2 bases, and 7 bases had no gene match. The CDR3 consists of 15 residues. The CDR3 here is CASSQSAQGIYGYTF. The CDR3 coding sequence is TGCGCCAGCAGCCAATCAGCACAGGGGATCTATGGCTACACCTTC.

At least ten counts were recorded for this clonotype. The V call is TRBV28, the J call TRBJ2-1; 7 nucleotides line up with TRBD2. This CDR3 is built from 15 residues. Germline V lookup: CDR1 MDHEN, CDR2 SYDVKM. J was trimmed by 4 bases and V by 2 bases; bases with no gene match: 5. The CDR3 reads CASSLMGEGYNEQFF. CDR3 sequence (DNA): TGTGCCAGCAGTTTAATGGGGGAGGGTTACAATGAGCAGTTCTTC. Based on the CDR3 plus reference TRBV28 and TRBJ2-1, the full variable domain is DVKVTQSSRYLVKRTGEKVFLECVQDMDHENMFWYRQDPGLGLRLIYFSYDVKMKEKGDIPEGYSVSREKKERFSLILESASTNQTSMYLCASSLMGEGYNEQFFGPGTRLTVL.

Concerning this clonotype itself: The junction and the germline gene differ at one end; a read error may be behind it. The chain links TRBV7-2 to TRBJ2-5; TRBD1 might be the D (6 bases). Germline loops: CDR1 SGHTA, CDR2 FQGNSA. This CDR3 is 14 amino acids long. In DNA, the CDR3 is TGTGCCAGCAGCCCAGGACAGTTAACAGAGACACAGTACTTC. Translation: CASSPGQLTETQYF. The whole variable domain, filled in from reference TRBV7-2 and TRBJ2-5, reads GAGVSQSPSNKVTEKGKDVELRCDPISGHTALYWYRQSLGQGLEFLIYFQGNSAPDKSGLPSDRFSAERTGGSVSTLTIQRTQQEDSAVYLCASSPGQLTETQYFGPGTRLLVL.

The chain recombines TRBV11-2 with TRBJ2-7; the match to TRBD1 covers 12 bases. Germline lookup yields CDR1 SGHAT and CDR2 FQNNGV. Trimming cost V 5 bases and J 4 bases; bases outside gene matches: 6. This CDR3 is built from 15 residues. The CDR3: CASSTPGQGAYEQYF. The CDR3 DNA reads TGTGCCAGCAGCACTCCGGGACAGGGGGCGTACGAGCAGTACTTC.

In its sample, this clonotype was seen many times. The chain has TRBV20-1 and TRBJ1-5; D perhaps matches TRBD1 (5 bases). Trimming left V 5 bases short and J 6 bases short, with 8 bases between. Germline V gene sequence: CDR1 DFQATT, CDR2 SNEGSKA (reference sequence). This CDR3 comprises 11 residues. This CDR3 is CSAGRGQPQHF. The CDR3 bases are TGCAGTGCTGGAAGGGGTCAGCCCCAGCATTTT.

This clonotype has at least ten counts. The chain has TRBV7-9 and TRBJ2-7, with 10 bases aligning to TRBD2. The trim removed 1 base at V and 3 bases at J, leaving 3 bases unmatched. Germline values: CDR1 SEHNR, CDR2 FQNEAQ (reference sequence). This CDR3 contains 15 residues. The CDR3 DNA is TGTGCCAGCAGCTTAGAAGGGACTAGCGACTACGAGCAGTACTTC. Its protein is CASSLEGTSDYEQYF.

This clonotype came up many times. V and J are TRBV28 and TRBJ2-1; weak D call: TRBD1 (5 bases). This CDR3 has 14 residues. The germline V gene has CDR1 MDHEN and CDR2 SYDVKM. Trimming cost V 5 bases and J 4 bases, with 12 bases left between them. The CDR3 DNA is TGTGCCAGCAGTCGAACGACAGTTTACAATGAGCAGTTCTTC. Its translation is CASSRTTVYNEQFF.

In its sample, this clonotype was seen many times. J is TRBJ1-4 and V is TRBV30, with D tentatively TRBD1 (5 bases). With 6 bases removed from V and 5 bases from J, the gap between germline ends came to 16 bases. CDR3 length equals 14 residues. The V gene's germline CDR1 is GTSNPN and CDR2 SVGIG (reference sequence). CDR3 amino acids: CACKPGRRNEKLFF. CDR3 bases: TGTGCCTGTAAGCCGGGACGGAGAAATGAAAAACTGTTTTTT.

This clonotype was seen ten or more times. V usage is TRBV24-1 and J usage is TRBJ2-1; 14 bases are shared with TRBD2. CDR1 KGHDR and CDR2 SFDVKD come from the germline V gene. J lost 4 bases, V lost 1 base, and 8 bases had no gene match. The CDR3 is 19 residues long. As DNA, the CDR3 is TGTGCCACCAGTGATTTAGCGGGACTAGCGGGAGTAAGGTACAATGAGCAGTTCTTC. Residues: CATSDLAGLAGVRYNEQFF.

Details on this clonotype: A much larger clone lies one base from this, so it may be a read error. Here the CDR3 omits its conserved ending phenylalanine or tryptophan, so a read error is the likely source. The CDR3 region has the DNA TGTGCCAGCAGCCTTAGGGTCGTAAATCAGCCCCAGCATTCT. Translation gives CASSLRVVNQPQHS. The gene calls are TRBV7-8 and TRBJ1-5; D unresolved. The germline V gene has CDR1 SGHVS and CDR2 FQNEAQ. The CDR3 totals 14 residues. V lost 5 bases to trimming and J lost 4 bases, with 12 bases between them.

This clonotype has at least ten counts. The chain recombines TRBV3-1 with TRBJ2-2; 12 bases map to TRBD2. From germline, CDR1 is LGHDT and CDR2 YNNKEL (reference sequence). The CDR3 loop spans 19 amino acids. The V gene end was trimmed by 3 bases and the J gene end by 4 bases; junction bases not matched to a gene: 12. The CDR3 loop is CASSQPRRTSGKSTGELFF. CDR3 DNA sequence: TGTGCCAGCAGCCAGCCCAGGCGGACTAGCGGGAAGAGCACCGGGGAGCTGTTTTTT.

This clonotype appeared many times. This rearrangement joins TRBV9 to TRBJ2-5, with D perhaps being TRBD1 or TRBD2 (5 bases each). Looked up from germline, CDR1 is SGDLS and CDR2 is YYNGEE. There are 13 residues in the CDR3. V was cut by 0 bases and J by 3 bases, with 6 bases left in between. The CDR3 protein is CASSVGGEETQYF. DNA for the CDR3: TGTGCCAGCAGCGTAGGAGGGGAAGAGACCCAGTACTTC.

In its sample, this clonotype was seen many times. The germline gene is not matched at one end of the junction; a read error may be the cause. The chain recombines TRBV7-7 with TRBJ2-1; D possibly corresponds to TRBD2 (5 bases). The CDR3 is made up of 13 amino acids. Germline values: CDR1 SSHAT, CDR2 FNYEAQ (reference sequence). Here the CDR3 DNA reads TGTGCTAGCAGCTTAGCGTCGGGCAATGAGCAGTTCTTC. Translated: CASSLASGNEQFF.

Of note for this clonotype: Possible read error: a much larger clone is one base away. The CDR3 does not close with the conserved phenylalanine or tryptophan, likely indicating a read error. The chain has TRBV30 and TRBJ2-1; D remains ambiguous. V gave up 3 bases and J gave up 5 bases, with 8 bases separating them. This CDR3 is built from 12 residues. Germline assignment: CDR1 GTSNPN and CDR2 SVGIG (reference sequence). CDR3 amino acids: CAWSIINNEQFS. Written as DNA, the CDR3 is TGTGCCTGGAGCATAATAAACAATGAGCAGTTCTCC.

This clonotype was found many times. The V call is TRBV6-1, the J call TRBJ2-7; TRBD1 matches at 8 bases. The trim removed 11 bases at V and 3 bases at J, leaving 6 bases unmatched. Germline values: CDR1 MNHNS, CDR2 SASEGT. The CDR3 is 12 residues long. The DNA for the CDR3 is TGTGCCGGAGGACAGGGCCGCTACGAGCAGTACTTC. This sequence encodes CAGGQGRYEQYF.

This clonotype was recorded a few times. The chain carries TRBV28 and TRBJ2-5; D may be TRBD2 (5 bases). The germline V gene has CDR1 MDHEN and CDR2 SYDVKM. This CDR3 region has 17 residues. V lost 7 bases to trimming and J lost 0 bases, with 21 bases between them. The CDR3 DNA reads TGTGCCAGCATTTCCCTGAGGGCGCTGAGAAACCAAGAGACCCAGTACTTC. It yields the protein CASISLRALRNQETQYF.

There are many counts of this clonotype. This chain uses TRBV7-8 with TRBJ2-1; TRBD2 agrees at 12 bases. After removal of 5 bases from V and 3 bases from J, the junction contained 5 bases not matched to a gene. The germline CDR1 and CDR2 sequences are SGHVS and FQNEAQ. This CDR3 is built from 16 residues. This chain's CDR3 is CASSAQGLAGYNEQFF. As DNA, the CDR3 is TGTGCCAGCAGCGCGCAGGGACTAGCGGGCTACAATGAGCAGTTCTTC.

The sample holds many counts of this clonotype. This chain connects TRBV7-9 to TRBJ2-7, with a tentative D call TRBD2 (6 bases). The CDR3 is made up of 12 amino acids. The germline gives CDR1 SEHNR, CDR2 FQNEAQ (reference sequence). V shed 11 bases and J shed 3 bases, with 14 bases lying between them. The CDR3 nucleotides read TGTGCCGTAGGAGGAGGGGTCTACGAGCAGTACTTC. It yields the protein CAVGGGVYEQYF.

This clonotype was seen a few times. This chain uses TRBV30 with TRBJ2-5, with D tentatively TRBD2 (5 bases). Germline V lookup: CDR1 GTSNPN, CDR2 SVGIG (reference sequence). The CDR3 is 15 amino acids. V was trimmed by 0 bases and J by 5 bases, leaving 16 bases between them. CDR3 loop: CAWSVSGSSQETQYF. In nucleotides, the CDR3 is TGTGCCTGGAGTGTATCGGGGTCCTCACAGGAGACCCAGTACTTC.

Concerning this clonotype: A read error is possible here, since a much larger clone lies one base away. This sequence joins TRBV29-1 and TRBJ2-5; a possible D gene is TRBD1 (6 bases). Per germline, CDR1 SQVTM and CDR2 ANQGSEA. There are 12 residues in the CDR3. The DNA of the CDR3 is TGCAGCGTTGAAGAGGGGGCAGAGACCCGGTACTTC. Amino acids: CSVEEGAETRYF.

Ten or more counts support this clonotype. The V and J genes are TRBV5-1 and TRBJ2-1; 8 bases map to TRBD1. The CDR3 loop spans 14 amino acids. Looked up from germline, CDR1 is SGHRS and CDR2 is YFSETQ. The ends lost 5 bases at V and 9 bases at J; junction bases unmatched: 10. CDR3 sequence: CASSSTGTGFEQFF. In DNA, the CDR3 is TGCGCCAGCAGTTCAACCGGGACAGGATTTGAGCAGTTCTTC.

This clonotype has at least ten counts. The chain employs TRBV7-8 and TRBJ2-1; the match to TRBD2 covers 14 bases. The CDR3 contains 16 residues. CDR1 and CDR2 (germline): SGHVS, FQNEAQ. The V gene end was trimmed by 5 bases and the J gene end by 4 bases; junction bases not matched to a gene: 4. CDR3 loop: CASSPRLAGGYNEQFF. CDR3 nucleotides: TGTGCCAGCAGCCCCCGACTAGCGGGAGGGTACAATGAGCAGTTCTTC.

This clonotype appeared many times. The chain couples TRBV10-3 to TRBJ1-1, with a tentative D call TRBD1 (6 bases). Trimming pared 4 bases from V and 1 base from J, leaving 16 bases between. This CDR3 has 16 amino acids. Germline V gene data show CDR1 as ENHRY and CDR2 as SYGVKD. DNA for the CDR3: TGTGCCATCAGTGGAGGAGGGGGGTATTCGAACACTGAAGCTTTCTTT. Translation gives CAISGGGGYSNTEAFF.

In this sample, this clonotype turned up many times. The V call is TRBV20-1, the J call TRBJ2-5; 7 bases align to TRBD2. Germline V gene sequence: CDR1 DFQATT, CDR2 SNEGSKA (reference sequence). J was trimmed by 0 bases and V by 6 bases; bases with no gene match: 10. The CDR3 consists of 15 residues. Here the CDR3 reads CSARGDRDYQETQYF. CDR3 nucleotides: TGCAGTGCCCGGGGGGACCGGGACTACCAAGAGACCCAGTACTTC.

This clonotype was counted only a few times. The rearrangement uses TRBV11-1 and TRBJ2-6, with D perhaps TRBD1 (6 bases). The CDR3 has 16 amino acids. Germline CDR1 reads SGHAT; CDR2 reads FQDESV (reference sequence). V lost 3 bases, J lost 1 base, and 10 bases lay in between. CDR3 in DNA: TGTGCCAGCAGCTTTCCCACAGGGTCTGGGGCCAACGTCCTGACTTTC. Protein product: CASSFPTGSGANVLTF.

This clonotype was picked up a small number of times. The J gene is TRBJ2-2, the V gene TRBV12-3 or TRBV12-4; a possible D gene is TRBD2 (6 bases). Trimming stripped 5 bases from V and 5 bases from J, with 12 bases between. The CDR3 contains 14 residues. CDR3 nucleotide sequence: TGTGCCAGCAGTAAGGAGGGGTGGACCGGGGAGCTGTTTTTT. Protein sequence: CASSKEGWTGELFF.

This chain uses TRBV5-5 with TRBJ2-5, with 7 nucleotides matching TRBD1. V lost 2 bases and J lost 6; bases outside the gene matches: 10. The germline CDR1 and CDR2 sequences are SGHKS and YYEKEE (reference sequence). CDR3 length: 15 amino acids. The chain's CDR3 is CASSFTPQGRQTQYF. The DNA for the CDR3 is TGTGCCAGCAGCTTCACCCCACAGGGGCGGCAGACCCAGTACTTC.

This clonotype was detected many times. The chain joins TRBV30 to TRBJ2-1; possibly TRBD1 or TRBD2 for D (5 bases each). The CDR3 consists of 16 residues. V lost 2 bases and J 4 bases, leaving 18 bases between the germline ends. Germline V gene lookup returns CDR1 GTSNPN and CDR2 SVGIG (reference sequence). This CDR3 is CAWSSNRGDKYNEQFF. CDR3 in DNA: TGTGCCTGGAGTTCAAATAGAGGGGATAAGTACAATGAGCAGTTCTTC.

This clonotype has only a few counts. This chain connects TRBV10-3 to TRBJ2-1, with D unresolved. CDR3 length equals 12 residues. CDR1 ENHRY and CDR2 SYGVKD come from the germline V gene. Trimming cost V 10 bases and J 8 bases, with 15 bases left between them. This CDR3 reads CATRVLSDEQFF. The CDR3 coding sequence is TGTGCCACCCGGGTCCTAAGCGATGAGCAGTTCTTC.